The 17 T cell receptor beta chains below come from one sample, sequenced in a study of T cell responses to AZD1222 COVID-19 vaccine. Data came from immunoSEQ multiplex PCR; TCRdb stores just in-frame clones and leaves some out. There are 100,000 or so clones in the sample; 70% to 90% occur only once, and around 3.5% lies in the top ten. The sequencing used peripheral blood, collected on day 0 of AZD1222 vaccination. The receptors originated from an adult in good health.

The chain joins TRBV29-1 to TRBJ1-1; 7 bases line up with TRBD1. V shed 6 bases and J 3 bases; nucleotides not matched to a gene: 7. The CDR3 has 13 residues. Germline values: CDR1 SQVTM, CDR2 ANQGSEA. CDR3 in DNA: TGCAGCGTCTTGGGACAGACGGACACTGAAGCTTTCTTT. As protein: CSVLGQTDTEAFF.

This clone was seen a single time. The same CDR3 arises from other DNA sequences in this sample as well. This chain uses TRBV7-3 with TRBJ2-5; D ambiguous. The germline gives CDR1 SGHTA, CDR2 FQGTGA. Between the trimmed V and J ends, which lost 1 base and 5 bases, there was a span of 8 bases. The CDR3 loop spans 13 amino acids. Here the CDR3 reads CASSLREGETQYF. CDR3 sequence (DNA): TGTGCCAGCAGCTTAAGGGAAGGCGAGACCCAGTACTTC.

This rearrangement joins TRBV19 to TRBJ1-6; D possibly corresponds to TRBD1 (6 bases). Germline V gene data show CDR1 as LNHDA and CDR2 as SQIVND (reference sequence). V gave up 6 bases and J gave up 8 bases, with 26 bases separating them. The CDR3 loop spans 18 amino acids. CDR3 nucleotides: TGTGCCAGTAGGCTACTAACCCCACCGGGACAACGGCATTCACCCCTCCACTTT. Its protein product is CASRLLTPPGQRHSPLHF. Filled out from reference TRBV19 and TRBJ1-6, the complete variable domain reads DGGITQSPKYLFRKEGQNVTLSCEQNLNHDAMYWYRQDPGQGLRLIYYSQIVNDFQKGDIAEGYSVSREKKESFPLTVTSAQKNPTAFYLCASRLLTPPGQRHSPLHFGNGTRLTVT.

The J gene is TRBJ1-2, the V gene TRBV25-1; D is perhaps TRBD1 (5 bases). The germline gives CDR1 MGHDK, CDR2 SYGVNS. Trimming removed 3 bases at V and 5 bases at J, with 19 bases between. The CDR3 consists of 16 residues. CDR3 region: CASSDPGTGRVYGYTF. In nucleotides, the CDR3 is TGTGCCAGCAGTGACCCCGGAACGGGCAGGGTATATGGCTACACCTTC.

V is TRBV10-3 and J is TRBJ2-5; TRBD2 matches at 9 bases. Germline CDR1 ENHRY, CDR2 SYGVKD. V lost 7 bases to trimming and J lost 5 bases; unmatched junction nucleotides: 11. This CDR3 comprises 15 residues. The CDR3 loop reads CAINPGRGGQETQYF. CDR3 sequence (DNA): TGTGCCATCAATCCTGGGCGGGGGGGCCAGGAGACCCAGTACTTC.

The chain couples TRBV5-5 to TRBJ1-2, with D hard to call. The germline V and J ends were trimmed by 3 bases and 5 bases, with 14 bases remaining between them. CDR1 is SGHKS, CDR2 YYEKEE, per germline (reference sequence). CDR3 length equals 14 residues. CDR3 sequence (DNA): TGTGCCAGCAGCTCCTTTACCCTCGGGTATGGCTACACCTTC. This translates into CASSSFTLGYGYTF.

The chain couples TRBV6-5 to TRBJ1-2; 7 bases map to TRBD1. Germline V gives CDR1 MNHEY, CDR2 SVGAGI. This CDR3 region has 15 residues. V was clipped by 0 bases and J by 2 bases; unmatched bases: 3. CDR3 residues: CASSYSQGENYGYTF. The CDR3 region has the DNA TGTGCCAGCAGTTACTCGCAGGGGGAGAACTATGGCTACACCTTC.

The genes are TRBV5-4 and TRBJ1-4, with D possibly TRBD1 on 5 matching bases. From germline, CDR1 is SGHNT and CDR2 YYREEE (reference sequence). The CDR3 totals 15 residues. Trimming removed 0 bases at V and 8 bases at J, with 14 bases between. The CDR3 sequence is CASSLEGSLREKLFF. The CDR3 nucleotides read TGTGCCAGCAGCTTGGAGGGGTCATTAAGGGAAAAACTGTTTTTT. The whole variable domain, filled in from reference TRBV5-4 and TRBJ1-4, reads ETGVTQSPTHLIKTRGQQVTLRCSSQSGHNTVSWYQQALGQGPQFIFQYYREEENGRGNFPPRFSGLQFPNYSSELNVNALELDDSALYLCASSLEGSLREKLFFGSGTQLSVL.

The chain uses TRBV29-1 and TRBJ1-1; D is undetermined. CDR3 size: 13 residues. The V gene lost 8 bases and the J gene lost 3 bases, with 16 bases spanning the gap. Germline V gene data show CDR1 as SQVTM and CDR2 as ANQGSEA. The CDR3 nucleotides are TGCAGCTCCCGACAAGGGTGGGACACTGAAGCTTTCTTT. The encoded protein is CSSRQGWDTEAFF.

CDR3 DNA sequence: TGCGCCAGCAACCGGACCTCGGACATCTCTGGAAACACCATATATTTT. This sequence encodes CASNRTSDISGNTIYF. The gene calls are TRBV4-3 and TRBJ1-3; possible D gene TRBD1, 5 bases. Germline V lookup: CDR1 LGHNA, CDR2 YSLEER. Trimming removed 7 bases from V and 0 bases from J, with 16 bases in between. This CDR3 is built from 16 residues.

V usage is TRBV2 and J usage is TRBJ2-2, with D unclear. Germline lookup yields CDR1 SNHLY and CDR2 FYNNEI. V was clipped by 10 bases and J by 2 bases, with 8 bases between them. This CDR3 has 12 amino acids. The DNA for the CDR3 is TGTGCCACAAGAAGTAACACCGGGGAGCTGTTTTTT. It translates to CATRSNTGELFF. The full variable domain, its missing parts supplied by reference TRBV2 and TRBJ2-2, is EPEVTQTPSHQVTQMGQEVILRCVPISNHLYFYWYRQILGQKVEFLVSFYNNEISEKSEIFDDQFSVERPDGSNFTLKIRSTKLEDSAMYFCATRSNTGELFFGEGSRLTVL.

The chain uses TRBV18 and TRBJ1-1, with 7 bases fitting TRBD1. CDR3 length: 15 residues. The V segment lost 2 bases and the J segment 7 bases; nucleotides outside the gene matches: 10. Germline V lookup: CDR1 KGHSH, CDR2 LQKENI. CDR3 residues: CASSPNRGGLSEAFF. CDR3 DNA sequence: TGTGCCAGCTCACCAAACAGGGGTGGTTTGAGTGAAGCTTTCTTT.

The V gene is TRBV4-1, the J gene TRBJ1-4; D unresolved. The germline CDR1 and CDR2 sequences are MGHRA and YSYEKL. The CDR3 covers 15 residues. Trimming pared 0 bases from V and 0 bases from J, leaving 5 bases between. The CDR3 coding sequence is TGCGCCAGCAGCCAAGAGCGTGCAACTAATGAAAAACTGTTTTTT. This translates into CASSQERATNEKLFF.

The chain has TRBV30 and TRBJ1-2; TRBD1 aligns across 7 bases. CDR3 size: 12 residues. The V gene end was trimmed by 7 bases and the J gene end by 2 bases; junction bases not matched to a gene: 4. Germline V CDR1 and CDR2: GTSNPN, SVGIG (reference sequence). CDR3: CASTGPNYGYTF. CDR3 sequence (DNA): TGTGCCTCGACAGGGCCCAACTATGGCTACACCTTC. The whole variable domain, filled in from reference TRBV30 and TRBJ1-2, reads SQTIHQWPATLVQPVGSPLSLECTVEGTSNPNLYWYRQAAGRGLQLLFYSVGIGQISSEVPQNLSASRPQDRQFILSSKKLLLSDSGFYLCASTGPNYGYTFGSGTRLTVV.

The chain combines TRBV2 with TRBJ2-1, with D possibly being TRBD2 (5 bases). V was clipped by 8 bases and J by 10 bases, with 12 bases between them. The CDR3 has 11 residues. The V gene's germline CDR1 is SNHLY and CDR2 FYNNEI. The CDR3, as DNA: TGTGCCAGCGGGTACTCGGGGGAGCAGTTCTTC. It specifies CASGYSGEQFF.

The chain is built from TRBV2 and TRBJ1-1; D unclear. Looked up from germline, CDR1 is SNHLY and CDR2 is FYNNEI. The germline V and J ends were trimmed by 6 bases and 3 bases, with 8 bases remaining between them. CDR3 size: 12 residues. The CDR3 nucleotides are TGTGCCAGCAGACGAATCTACACTGAAGCTTTCTTT. Protein product: CASRRIYTEAFF.

This rearrangement joins TRBV19 to TRBJ1-2; D might be TRBD1 (6 bases). V lost 8 bases, J lost 4 bases, and 14 bases lay in between. The CDR3 consists of 13 residues. Germline V gene sequence: CDR1 LNHDA, CDR2 SQIVND (reference sequence). The CDR3 here is CASHEDSGYGYTF. DNA of the CDR3: TGTGCCAGTCACGAGGACAGTGGCTATGGCTACACCTTC.